This TCR beta chain was identified in a study of technical replicates of blood from four donors. CDR3 length equals 15 residues. Looked up from germline, CDR1 is LGHNA and CDR2 is YSLEER. Trimming removed 0 bases from V and 3 bases from J; junction bases left unmatched: 2. The data were produced by immunoSEQ multiplex PCR, yet TCRdb's version contains in-frame clones alone and is incomplete. Of over 55,000 clones listed, about 95% are singletons. The sample comprised PBMCs. V usage is TRBV4-3 and J usage is TRBJ1-3, with 7 bases fitting TRBD1. The origin of this receptor is a human donor in good health. Some clones in this sample may be carry-over from other donors' samples. The CDR3 is CASSQDQGGGNTIYF. In DNA, the CDR3 is TGCGCCAGCAGCCAAGATCAGGGGGGTGGAAACACCATATATTTT.